These 14 T cell receptor beta chains came from one sample sequenced in a study of T cells after yellow fever vaccination. TCRdb analysed the 5' RACE reads with MiXCR anew, one entry per CDR3 protein. The sample includes roughly 500,000 distinct CDR3 sequences, approximately 21% seen only once; the top ten take more than 13%. This material consisted of PBMCs, taken 15 days after the yellow fever booster vaccination. These TCRs come from a man aged 25 to 40 who received the YFV17D yellow fever vaccine.

This clonotype has at least ten counts. V usage is TRBV12-5 and J usage is TRBJ2-3, with 10 positions matching TRBD2. Germline trimming cut 6 bases from V and 0 bases from J; bases unmatched to any gene: 12. CDR3 length equals 18 residues. Germline CDR1 LGHNT, CDR2 FRNRAP. CDR3 DNA sequence: TGTGCTAGTGGCCGCTACCGGACTAGCGGAACTAGCACAGATACGCAGTATTTT. This encodes CASGRYRTSGTSTDTQYF.

This clonotype came up a few times. The chain recombines TRBV7-6 with TRBJ2-1; TRBD2 aligns across 11 bases. This CDR3 contains 15 residues. Germline CDR1 and CDR2: SGHVS and FNYEAQ. Unmatched junction bases numbered 9, after V lost 5 bases and J lost 9 bases. The CDR3 spells CASSPSSGRFGEQFF. The CDR3, as DNA: TGTGCCAGCAGCCCCTCTAGCGGGAGGTTTGGTGAGCAGTTCTTC.

This chain connects TRBV15 to TRBJ1-6, with unresolved D. The CDR3 extends over 12 amino acids. Germline lookup yields CDR1 LNHNV and CDR2 YYDKDF (reference sequence). Deletions cut 5 bases from V and 7 bases from J, with 6 bases between. The CDR3 sequence: CATSPQNSPLHF. The DNA for the CDR3 is TGTGCCACCAGCCCACAGAATTCACCCCTCCACTTT.

The V call is TRBV7-2, the J call TRBJ2-6, with D maybe TRBD2 (6 bases). Germline-derived CDR1 and CDR2 are SGHTA and FQGNSA. V was clipped by 2 bases and J by 2 bases, with 13 bases between them. This CDR3 region has 17 residues. As DNA, the CDR3 is TGTGCCAGCAGCTTACGGGGGACCGGGGCTGGGGCCAACGTCCTGACTTTC. Amino acids: CASSLRGTGAGANVLTF.

The chain combines TRBV6-1 with TRBJ1-5; D not resolved. Trimming pared 6 bases from V and 6 bases from J, leaving 12 bases between. Germline V CDR1 and CDR2: MNHNS, SASEGT. The CDR3 loop spans 13 amino acids. In nucleotides, the CDR3 is TGTGCCAGCAGCGGACTTGCGGGTCAGCCCCAGCATTTT. The encoded protein is CASSGLAGQPQHF.

With respect to this clonotype: A junction end diverges from the germline sequence, so it may reflect a read error. The chain joins TRBV20-1 to TRBJ2-3; D might be TRBD2 (5 bases). This CDR3 has 13 residues. The germline gives CDR1 DFQATT, CDR2 SNEGSKA (reference sequence). The CDR3 here is CSATEASRDTQYF. CDR3 bases: TGCAGTGCTACGGAGGCTAGCAGAGATACGCAGTATTTT.

This clonotype was picked up a small number of times. The chain uses TRBV20-1 and TRBJ2-1; tentatively, D is TRBD2 (6 bases). Germline assignment: CDR1 DFQATT and CDR2 SNEGSKA (reference sequence). This CDR3 contains 14 residues. Trimming stripped 1 base from V and 7 bases from J, with 14 bases between. The CDR3 region is CSARAAGSRNEQFF. The DNA for the CDR3 is TGCAGTGCTAGAGCGGCGGGATCGAGGAATGAGCAGTTCTTC.

This clonotype has a handful of counts. V gene TRBV20-1 combines with J gene TRBJ2-5; 8 nucleotides line up with TRBD2. Germline trimming cut 3 bases from V and 4 bases from J; bases unmatched to any gene: 7. This CDR3 has 14 amino acids. Germline values: CDR1 DFQATT, CDR2 SNEGSKA (reference sequence). CDR3 loop: CSASEAGLGETQYF. The DNA of the CDR3 is TGCAGTGCTAGTGAAGCGGGACTAGGAGAGACCCAGTACTTC.

The chain uses TRBV23-1 and TRBJ2-5; TRBD1 matches at 7 bases. TRBV23-1 is an ORF; its function is uncertain. The CDR3 covers 16 residues. The V segment lost 4 bases and the J segment 1 base; nucleotides outside the gene matches: 9. The CDR3 here is CASSPGTADPQETQYF. The DNA for the CDR3 is TGCGCCAGCAGTCCCGGGACAGCAGACCCCCAAGAGACCCAGTACTTC.

This clonotype occurred a few times. This chain links TRBV20-1 with TRBJ2-5; 10 nucleotides align to TRBD2. The V gene's germline CDR1 is DFQATT and CDR2 SNEGSKA (reference sequence). Trimming removed 5 bases from V and 4 bases from J; junction bases left unmatched: 4. This CDR3 has 13 amino acids. The CDR3, as DNA: TGCAGTGCTCCTAGCGGGAGTGCAGAGACCCAGTACTTC. Translating gives CSAPSGSAETQYF.

The chain joins TRBV27 to TRBJ2-7, with D perhaps matching TRBD2 (5 bases). This CDR3 is 15 amino acids long. V was clipped by 6 bases and J by 4 bases, with 19 bases between them. Germline assignment: CDR1 MNHEY and CDR2 SMNVEV (reference sequence). CDR3 sequence: CASSPYPGGSYEQYF. CDR3 in DNA: TGTGCCAGCAGCCCTTATCCAGGCGGGTCTTACGAGCAGTACTTC.

The J gene is TRBJ2-1, the V gene TRBV5-6, with 9 bases matching TRBD2. The CDR3 has 17 amino acids. Per the germline V gene, CDR1 is SGHDT and CDR2 is YYEEEE. Trimming at V came to 3 bases and at J to 2 bases, leaving 9 bases not matched to a gene. DNA for the CDR3: TGTGCCAGCAGCTCACCAATACTAGCGGGTACCTACAATGAGCAGTTCTTC. Amino acids: CASSSPILAGTYNEQFF.

About this clonotype itself: This clone may be a read error of a much larger clone one base away. The chain combines TRBV28 with TRBJ2-7, with TRBD1 as a possible D gene (5 bases). Trimming shortened V by 2 bases and J by 3 bases, and 8 bases separated the two germline ends. There are 13 residues in the CDR3. Germline assignment: CDR1 MDHEN and CDR2 SYDVKM. The CDR3 sequence: CASSLQGNYEQYF. CDR3 bases: TGTGCCAGCAGTTTACAGGGTAACTACGAGCAGTACTTC.

This clonotype has just a few counts. The V call is TRBV2, the J call TRBJ2-7; TRBD2 agrees at 7 bases. V shed 2 bases and J 0 bases; nucleotides not matched to a gene: 4. The length of the CDR3 is 15 residues. Germline V CDR1 and CDR2: SNHLY, FYNNEI. In nucleotides, the CDR3 is TGTGCCAGCAGTGAACTAGCGGAAAGCTCCTACGAGCAGTACTTC. Residues: CASSELAESSYEQYF.